Listed below are T cell receptor beta chains from one sample, sequenced in a study of beta chain features in type 1 diabetes. Only in-frame clones appear in the TCRdb table, and some are missing; sequencing was by immunoSEQ multiplex PCR. The data hold 150,000 to 180,000 clones, with approximately 10% observed a single time. Sequenced: central memory CD4+ T cells from blood. These receptors came from a man aged 25-45 years with type 1 diabetes. Each CDR3 is given with its conserved first and last residue. The order of the fields is clone size, V gene, D gene, J gene, CDR3 DNA, CDR3 protein. D genes are given only for firm matches. The size entry is marked missing in some rows and otherwise reads once, few, many or a size class.

abundance: .
v_gene: TRBV7-3
d_gene: .
j_gene: TRBJ1-5
CDR3nt: TGTGCCAGCAGCTTATGGCACAATCAGCCCCAGCATTTT
CDR3aa: CASSLWHNQPQHF

abundance: .
v_gene: TRBV29-1
d_gene: .
j_gene: TRBJ1-5
CDR3nt: TGCAGCGTGAGAACCCAGGGGCCCAATCAGCCCCAGCATTTT
CDR3aa: CSVRTQGPNQPQHF

abundance: few
v_gene: TRBV10-3
d_gene: .
j_gene: TRBJ2-6
CDR3nt: TGTGCCATCAGTGGGAGCTCTGGGGCCAACGTCCTGACTTTC
CDR3aa: CAISGSSGANVLTF

abundance: .
v_gene: TRBV18
d_gene: .
j_gene: TRBJ2-5
CDR3nt: TGTGCCAGCTCACCCGGCGGGACCAGACAAGAGACCCAGTACTTC
CDR3aa: CASSPGGTRQETQYF

abundance: .
v_gene: TRBV10-3
d_gene: TRBD1
j_gene: TRBJ2-7
CDR3nt: TGTGCCACGTCGGGACAGGGGAACACCTACGAGCAGTACTTC
CDR3aa: CATSGQGNTYEQYF

abundance: .
v_gene: TRBV5-1
d_gene: TRBD1
j_gene: TRBJ1-3
CDR3nt: TGCGCCAGCAGCTTGATGGGACAGAGGACCTCTGGAAACACCATATATTTT
CDR3aa: CASSLMGQRTSGNTIYF

abundance: .
v_gene: TRBV5-1
d_gene: .
j_gene: TRBJ2-5
CDR3nt: TGCGCCAGCAGCCAACAGGGTAGGGAGACCCAGTACTTC
CDR3aa: CASSQQGRETQYF

abundance: .
v_gene: TRBV28
d_gene: .
j_gene: TRBJ2-3
CDR3nt: TGTGCCAGCAGCCCTCACTCGGCGGGACGCACAGATACGCAGTATTTT
CDR3aa: CASSPHSAGRTDTQYF

abundance: .
v_gene: TRBV7-2
d_gene: TRBD1
j_gene: TRBJ2-7
CDR3nt: TGTGCCAGCAGCTTATCTCCTCAGGGGGAAGGCGAGCAGTACTTC
CDR3aa: CASSLSPQGEGEQYF

abundance: .
v_gene: TRBV5-1
d_gene: TRBD1
j_gene: TRBJ1-1
CDR3nt: TGCGCCAGCAGCAATGGACAGGGGGCTTACACTGAAGCTTTCTTT
CDR3aa: CASSNGQGAYTEAFF

abundance: .
v_gene: TRBV28
d_gene: .
j_gene: TRBJ2-3
CDR3nt: TGTGCCAGCAGTCTAACAGATACGCAGTATTTT
CDR3aa: CASSLTDTQYF

abundance: few
v_gene: TRBV30
d_gene: .
j_gene: TRBJ2-1
CDR3nt: TGTGCCTGGAGGAGGGCGCGTGAGCAGTTCTTC
CDR3aa: CAWRRAREQFF

abundance: .
v_gene: TRBV5-1
d_gene: TRBD1
j_gene: TRBJ2-7
CDR3nt: TGCGCCAGCAGCTTGGGGGGGACAGGAACCTACGAGCAGTACTTC
CDR3aa: CASSLGGTGTYEQYF

abundance: .
v_gene: TRBV27
d_gene: .
j_gene: TRBJ2-3
CDR3nt: TGTGCCAGCAGGCCGGGATATAGCACAGATACGCAGTATTTT
CDR3aa: CASRPGYSTDTQYF

abundance: .
v_gene: TRBV9
d_gene: TRBD1
j_gene: TRBJ2-7
CDR3nt: TGTGCCAGCAGCACTGGACAGGGGGCTTACGAGCAGTACTTC
CDR3aa: CASSTGQGAYEQYF

abundance: few
v_gene: TRBV5-1
d_gene: TRBD1
j_gene: TRBJ1-2
CDR3nt: TGCGCCAGCAGTGACTCAGGGGGCTATGGCTACACCTTC
CDR3aa: CASSDSGGYGYTF